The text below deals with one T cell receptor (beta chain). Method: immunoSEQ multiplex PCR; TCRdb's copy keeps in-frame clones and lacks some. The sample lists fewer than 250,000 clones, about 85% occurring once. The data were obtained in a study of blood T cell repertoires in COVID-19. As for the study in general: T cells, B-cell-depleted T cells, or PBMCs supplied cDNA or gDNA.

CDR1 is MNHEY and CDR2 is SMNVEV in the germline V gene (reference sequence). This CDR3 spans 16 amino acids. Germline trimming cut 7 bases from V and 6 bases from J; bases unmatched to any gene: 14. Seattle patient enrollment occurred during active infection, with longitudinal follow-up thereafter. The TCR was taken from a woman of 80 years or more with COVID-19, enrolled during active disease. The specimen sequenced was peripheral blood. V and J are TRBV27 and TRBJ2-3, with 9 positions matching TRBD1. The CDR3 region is CASKMGQGMAGDTQYF. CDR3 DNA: TGTGCCAGCAAGATGGGACAGGGTATGGCCGGGGATACGCAGTATTTT.